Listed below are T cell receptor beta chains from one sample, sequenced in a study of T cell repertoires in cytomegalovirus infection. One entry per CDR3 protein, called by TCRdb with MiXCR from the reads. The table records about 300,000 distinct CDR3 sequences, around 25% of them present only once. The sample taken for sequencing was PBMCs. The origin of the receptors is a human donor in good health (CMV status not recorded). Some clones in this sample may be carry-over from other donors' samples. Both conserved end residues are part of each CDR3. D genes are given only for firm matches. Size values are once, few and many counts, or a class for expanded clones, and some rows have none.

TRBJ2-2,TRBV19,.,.,TGTGCCAGTAGTAACGGGGCAAACACCGGGGAGCTGTTTTTT,CASSNGANTGELFF
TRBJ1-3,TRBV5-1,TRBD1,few,TGCGCCAGCAGCGACAGGGGATTTGGAAACACCATATATTTT,CASSDRGFGNTIYF
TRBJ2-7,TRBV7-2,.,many,TGTGCCAGCGGGACCCGCTACGAGCAGTACTTC,CASGTRYEQYF
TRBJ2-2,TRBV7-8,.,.,TGTGCCAGCAGCTTAGAGGGGGATTATGGCAGGGAGCTGTTTTTT,CASSLEGDYGRELFF
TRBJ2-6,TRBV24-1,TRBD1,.,TGTGCCACCAGTGATTCGACAGGGTTTGGGGCCAACGTCCTGACTTTC,CATSDSTGFGANVLTF
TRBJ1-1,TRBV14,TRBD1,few,TGTGCCAGCAGCCAAGTTTTGAGACAGGGGGCGCGAAGCACTGAAGCTTTCTTT,CASSQVLRQGARSTEAFF
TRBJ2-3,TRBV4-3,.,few,TGCGCCAGCAGCCAAGCCCACAGGGTTTCAGATACGCAGTATTTT,CASSQAHRVSDTQYF
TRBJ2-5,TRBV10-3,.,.,TGTGCCATCAACCCTGGGAGAGGAGAGACCCAGTACTTC,CAINPGRGETQYF
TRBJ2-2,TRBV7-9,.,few,TGTGCCAGCACCCCTCGAAATAGGGGAGACACCGGGGAGCTGTTTTTT,CASTPRNRGDTGELFF
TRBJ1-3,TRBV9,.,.,TGTGCCAGCAGCGTAGATCGGTGGGGAAACACCATATATTTT,CASSVDRWGNTIYF
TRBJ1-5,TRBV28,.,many,TGTGCCAGCACACTCCCGAGTAGCAATCAGCCCCAGCATTTT,CASTLPSSNQPQHF
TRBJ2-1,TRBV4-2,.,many,TGTGCCAGCAGCCAAGGGGAGGGGGGATACAATGAGCAGTTCTTC,CASSQGEGGYNEQFF
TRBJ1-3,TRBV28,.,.,TGTGCCAGCAGAGACGGACAGTGGGGAAACACCATATATTTT,CASRDGQWGNTIYF
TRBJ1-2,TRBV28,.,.,TGTGCCAGCAGGGCTGGGGGGGGCCGGGGCTACACCTTC,CASRAGGGRGYTF
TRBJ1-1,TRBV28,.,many,TGTGCCAGCAGAAAGGGAGGGGTCCTTTTGGCTTTCTTT,CASRKGGVLLAFF
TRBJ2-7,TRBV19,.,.,TGTGCCAGTAGTATCGGGTCAGGTGGCTACGAGCAGTACTTC,CASSIGSGGYEQYF
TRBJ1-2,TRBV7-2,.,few,TGTGCCAGCAGCTTAGTTACCTCTAACTATGGCTACACCTTC,CASSLVTSNYGYTF
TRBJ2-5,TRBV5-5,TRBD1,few,TGTGCCAGCAGCTCGGGCCGACAGGGGATAAGAGAGACCCAGTACTTC,CASSSGRQGIRETQYF
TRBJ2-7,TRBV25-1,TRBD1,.,TGTGCCAGCACCATGACAGGGCCCTCCTACGAGCAGTACTTC,CASTMTGPSYEQYF
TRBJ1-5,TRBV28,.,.,TGTGCCAGCAGTTCTGCCAATCAGCCCCAGCATTTT,CASSSANQPQHF
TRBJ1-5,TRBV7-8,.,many,TGTGCCAGCAGCGCTACCAGGACAACTAGCAATCAGCCCCAGCATTTT,CASSATRTTSNQPQHF
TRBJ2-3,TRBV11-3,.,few,TGTGCCAGCAGCCTGCTACGGGAAAATACGCAGTATTTT,CASSLLRENTQYF
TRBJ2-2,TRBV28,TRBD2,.,TGTGCCAGCAGTTCCCCCAGCAGTAGCGGGAGGGACACCGGGGAGCTGTTTTTT,CASSSPSSSGRDTGELFF
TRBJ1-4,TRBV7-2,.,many,TGTGCCAGCAGCTTAGGCGGGCCTAATGAAAAACTGTTTTTT,CASSLGGPNEKLFF
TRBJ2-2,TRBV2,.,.,TGTGCCAGCAGTATAGGATTGGTGACCGGGGAGCTGTTTTTT,CASSIGLVTGELFF
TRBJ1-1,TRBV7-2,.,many,TGTGCCAGCAGCCGGGTTATTAACACTGAAGCTTTCTTT,CASSRVINTEAFF
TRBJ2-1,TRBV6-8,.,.,TGTGCCAGCAGTTACCAAGGGGGGGGAAATGAGCAGTTCTTC,CASSYQGGGNEQFF
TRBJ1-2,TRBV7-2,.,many,TGTGCCAGCAGCTTGGACAGAACGAATGGCTACACCTTC,CASSLDRTNGYTF
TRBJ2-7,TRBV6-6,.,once,TGTGCCAGCACCGCGCATCAGACAGCGACCTACGAGCAGTACTTC,CASTAHQTATYEQYF
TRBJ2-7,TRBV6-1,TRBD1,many,TGTGCCAGCGAGGACAGGATAAGCCCCTACGAGCAGTACTTC,CASEDRISPYEQYF
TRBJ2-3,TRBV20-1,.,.,TGCAGTGCTAGGGACTGGGCCGGCCCGACAGATACGCAGTATTTT,CSARDWAGPTDTQYF
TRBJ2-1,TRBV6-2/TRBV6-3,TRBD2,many,TGTGCCAGCACCCTGGGAGGGGTGGGTGCCTACAATGAGCAGTTCTTC,CASTLGGVGAYNEQFF
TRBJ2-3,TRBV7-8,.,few,TGTGCCAGCAGCTTAGAGGTGGGATTT,CASSLEVGF
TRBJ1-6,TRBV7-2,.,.,TGTGCCAGCAGCTTATCATGGGGGGATTCACCCCTCCACTTT,CASSLSWGDSPLHF
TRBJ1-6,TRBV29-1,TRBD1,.,TGCAGCGGGAGACAGGGGACAATTTCACCCCTCCACTTT,CSGRQGTISPLHF
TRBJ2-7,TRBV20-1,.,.,TGCAGTGTTCGACAGGAGCTGGTTGGCGAGCAGTACTTC,CSVRQELVGEQYF
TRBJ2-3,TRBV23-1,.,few,TGCGCCAGCAGTCGCAAGTACAGATGCACAGATACGCAGTATTTT,CASSRKYRCTDTQYF
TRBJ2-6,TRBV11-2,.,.,TGTGCCAGCAGCTTAACTTACTCTGGGGCCAACGTCCTGACTTTC,CASSLTYSGANVLTF
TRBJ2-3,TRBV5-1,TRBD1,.,TGCGCCAGCAGCTTTGGCGCCAGGGGGCCCGATACGCAGTATTTT,CASSFGARGPDTQYF